Following are 29 T cell receptor beta chains from one sample sequenced in a study of cytomegalovirus exposure and HLA in healthy donors. Primers: 60 Vbeta forward and 13 Jbeta reverse. The assay was immunoSEQ multiplex PCR, and TCRdb's table has in-frame clones only and misses some. The table has roughly 100,000 clones, roughly 80% seen once. Sequencing was carried out using PBMCs. The origin of the receptors is a woman in her 40s in good health and CMV-seronegative.

The V call is TRBV9, the J call TRBJ2-7, with 7 bases identical to TRBD2. This CDR3 comprises 16 residues. V dropped 0 bases and J dropped 0; count of bases not matched to a gene: 6. The germline gives CDR1 SGDLS, CDR2 YYNGEE. CDR3 amino acids: CASSVGSSGLSYEQYF. The CDR3 DNA is TGTGCCAGCAGCGTAGGGAGTAGCGGGCTCTCCTACGAGCAGTACTTC.

This clone was observed once. V and J are TRBV6-5 and TRBJ1-5; TRBD1 might be the D (6 bases). The CDR3 consists of 13 residues. Trimming pared 6 bases from V and 6 bases from J, leaving 12 bases between. CDR1 is MNHEY and CDR2 is SVGAGI in the germline V gene. This CDR3 is CASRTDRGQPQHF. DNA of the CDR3: TGTGCCAGCAGGACGGACAGAGGTCAGCCCCAGCATTTT.

The gene calls are TRBV4-2 and TRBJ2-1; 9 nucleotides line up with TRBD1. The CDR3 covers 14 residues. In germline, CDR1 is LGHNA, CDR2 YNFKEQ. Unmatched junction bases numbered 6, after V lost 8 bases and J lost 4 bases. The CDR3 coding sequence is TGTGCCAGCGGAAGGGACAGGGATTACAATGAGCAGTTCTTC. Protein sequence: CASGRDRDYNEQFF.

The rearrangement uses TRBV5-1 and TRBJ2-3; 11 nucleotides match TRBD1. The CDR3 contains 16 residues. From germline, CDR1 is SGHRS and CDR2 YFSETQ. Germline trimming cut 4 bases from V and 1 base from J; bases unmatched to any gene: 5. The CDR3 DNA is TGCGCCAGCAGCGTCGGGACAGGGGGACGCACAGATACGCAGTATTTT. Translating gives CASSVGTGGRTDTQYF.

The V call is TRBV18, the J call TRBJ1-6; D is uncertain. Germline values: CDR1 KGHSH, CDR2 LQKENI. There are 13 residues in the CDR3. V dropped 3 bases and J dropped 5 bases, with 5 bases sitting between them. The CDR3 DNA follows: TGTGCCAGCTCACCGGCTGATAATTCACCCCTCCACTTT. Translated, it gives CASSPADNSPLHF.

The gene calls are TRBV25-1 and TRBJ2-2, with D maybe TRBD2 (6 bases). V was clipped by 4 bases and J by 0 bases, with 12 bases between them. Germline CDR1 and CDR2: MGHDK and SYGVNS. CDR3 size: 16 residues. The CDR3 nucleotides are TGTGCCAGCAGTGCTTCTAGCGAACCGAACACCGGGGAGCTGTTTTTT. Translation gives CASSASSEPNTGELFF.

The V and J genes are TRBV7-2 and TRBJ2-1; D is possibly TRBD2 (6 bases). The CDR3 runs 12 residues. V was trimmed by 11 bases and J by 3 bases, leaving 11 bases between them. Germline V gives CDR1 SGHTA, CDR2 FQGNSA. The CDR3 here is CAGGAGYNEQFF. The CDR3 nucleotides are TGTGCCGGCGGGGCAGGCTACAATGAGCAGTTCTTC.

The V gene is TRBV9, the J gene TRBJ2-2, with D possibly being TRBD2 (7 bases). Looked up from germline, CDR1 is SGDLS and CDR2 is YYNGEE. V was cut by 4 bases and J by 6 bases, with 10 bases left in between. The CDR3 totals 13 residues. CDR3 region: CASSPGGSGELFF. In DNA form, the CDR3 reads TGTGCCAGCAGCCCGGGGGGCTCCGGGGAGCTGTTTTTT.

The rearrangement links TRBV6-1 to TRBJ1-2; D is undetermined. This CDR3 is 14 amino acids long. Germline values: CDR1 MNHNS, CDR2 SASEGT. V was shortened by 7 bases and J by 2 bases, with 14 bases between the two germline ends. The CDR3 DNA sequence: TGTGCCAGCACCCTCAATGCGGGGAACTATGGCTACACCTTC. Translation: CASTLNAGNYGYTF.

CDR3 coding DNA: TGCGCCAGCAGCCAAGGCATAAGGATAGCGTACGGCCCGGGGATCACAGATACGCAGTATTTT. Residues: CASSQGIRIAYGPGITDTQYF. This chain connects TRBV4-1 to TRBJ2-3; TRBD2 is a possible D gene (5 bases). Germline V lookup: CDR1 MGHRA, CDR2 YSYEKL. This CDR3 has 21 residues. The V gene lost 1 base and the J gene lost 2 bases, with 28 bases spanning the gap.

This clone was observed once. The V call is TRBV7-3, the J call TRBJ2-2; 8 nucleotides match TRBD2. The CDR3 extends over 16 amino acids. Unmatched junction bases numbered 3, after V lost 1 base and J lost 2 bases. CDR1 SGHTA and CDR2 FQGTGA come from the germline V gene. CDR3 DNA: TGTGCCAGCAGCTTAATTACTAGCGGCAACACCGGGGAGCTGTTTTTT. Translating it yields CASSLITSGNTGELFF.

This chain joins TRBV7-9 and TRBJ1-1; 7 positions match TRBD1. The CDR3 extends over 18 amino acids. Germline V gene sequence: CDR1 SEHNR, CDR2 FQNEAQ (reference sequence). V was pared by 6 bases and J by 0 bases, with 16 bases of the junction left unmatched. In DNA form, the CDR3 reads TGTGCCAGCAGTCGAAGACGAGGGGGCGTGGAGATGAACACTGAAGCTTTCTTT. As protein: CASSRRRGGVEMNTEAFF.

This chain links TRBV4-1 with TRBJ2-1; D perhaps matches TRBD2 (6 bases). The V end lost 2 bases, the J end lost 0 bases, and 11 bases lay between the germline ends. From germline, CDR1 is MGHRA and CDR2 YSYEKL. This CDR3 is 16 amino acids long. The CDR3 loop reads CASSQTPSDSYNEQFF. In nucleotides, the CDR3 is TGCGCCAGCAGCCAAACCCCTAGCGACTCCTACAATGAGCAGTTCTTC.

This clone was counted between two and nine times. The chain has TRBV7-3 and TRBJ2-5; D is perhaps TRBD2 (6 bases). Per the germline V gene, CDR1 is SGHTA and CDR2 is FQGTGA. V dropped 4 bases and J dropped 4 bases, with 16 bases sitting between them. The length of the CDR3 is 15 residues. The CDR3 bases are TGTGCCAGCAGCTCGTCCGGGACTTGGGGAGAGACCCAGTACTTC. Amino acid sequence: CASSSSGTWGETQYF.

This clone was seen a handful of times. The V gene is TRBV28, the J gene TRBJ2-7; 10 positions agree with TRBD1. Trimming took 3 bases from V and 5 from J; bases not matched to a gene: 13. The CDR3 spans 17 residues. Germline loops: CDR1 MDHEN, CDR2 SYDVKM. DNA of the CDR3: TGTGCCAGCAGTTTCCACCCCAAGCTGGGGACAGGGGACGAGCAGTACTTC. This sequence encodes CASSFHPKLGTGDEQYF.

The gene calls are TRBV7-3 and TRBJ2-1; 9 positions match TRBD2. Germline CDR1 and CDR2: SGHTA and FQGTGA. CDR3 size: 18 residues. V was clipped by 4 bases and J by 5 bases; unmatched bases: 15. The CDR3 region has the DNA TGTGCCAGCAGCTCCCCCGCCGGACCTAGACTAGCGGACAATGAGCAGTTCTTC. This encodes CASSSPAGPRLADNEQFF.

The V call is TRBV27, the J call TRBJ2-5; 8 bases map to TRBD2. Trimming cost V 0 bases and J 2 bases; bases outside gene matches: 14. CDR1 MNHEY and CDR2 SMNVEV come from the germline V gene (reference sequence). CDR3 size: 19 residues. The CDR3 nucleotides are TGTGCCAGCAGTTTATCCGGCGGGAGGTATGGAAGGGGGCAAGAGACCCAGTACTTC. Its translation is CASSLSGGRYGRGQETQYF.

A single count supports this clone. The chain is built from TRBV5-1 and TRBJ2-1; 8 nucleotides line up with TRBD2. In germline, CDR1 is SGHRS, CDR2 YFSETQ. V gave up 0 bases and J gave up 8 bases; unmatched junction bases: 13. This CDR3 is built from 17 residues. In DNA, the CDR3 is TGCGCCAGCAGCTTGGCCGGCCCGGGACTAGTAGGTGATGAGCAGTTCTTC. It codes for CASSLAGPGLVGDEQFF.

V and J are TRBV7-2 and TRBJ2-6; a possible D gene is TRBD1 (5 bases). Trimming pared 5 bases from V and 4 bases from J, leaving 12 bases between. The V gene's germline CDR1 is SGHTA and CDR2 FQGNSA. There are 15 residues in the CDR3. Written as DNA, the CDR3 is TGTGCCAGCAGCCCCCAGGGTACCGGGGCCAACGTCCTGACTTTC. Translating it yields CASSPQGTGANVLTF.

The chain uses TRBV28 and TRBJ2-5; D unclear. CDR3 length: 12 residues. Per germline, CDR1 MDHEN and CDR2 SYDVKM. V gave up 10 bases and J gave up 5 bases, with 14 bases separating them. DNA of the CDR3: TGTGCCACCCGCCCTTTCGGGGAGACCCAGTACTTC. It codes for CATRPFGETQYF.

The genes are TRBV18 and TRBJ1-1; 9 bases are shared with TRBD1. V lost 5 bases to trimming and J lost 3 bases; unmatched junction nucleotides: 7. The germline V gene has CDR1 KGHSH and CDR2 LQKENI. The CDR3 covers 15 residues. CDR3 nucleotides: TGTGCCAGCTCAGGATACAGGGGGCGGGACACTGAAGCTTTCTTT. Translation gives CASSGYRGRDTEAFF.

The chain couples TRBV2 to TRBJ2-5, with D unresolved. Trimming pared 2 bases from V and 5 bases from J, leaving 9 bases between. The CDR3 is 13 residues long. Germline CDR1 reads SNHLY; CDR2 reads FYNNEI. CDR3 loop: CASSELRVETQYF. DNA for the CDR3: TGTGCCAGCAGTGAACTCCGAGTGGAGACCCAGTACTTC.

This chain joins TRBV5-4 and TRBJ2-5, with D possibly matching TRBD1 (6 bases). This CDR3 is built from 17 residues. Trimming left V 0 bases short and J 1 base short, with 16 bases between. The germline gives CDR1 SGHNT, CDR2 YYREEE (reference sequence). The CDR3 is CASSLAGRRQVQETQYF. CDR3 nucleotides: TGTGCCAGCAGCTTGGCCGGGCGGAGACAGGTCCAAGAGACCCAGTACTTC.

The chain employs TRBV7-9 and TRBJ2-2, with 7 bases that match TRBD2. V dropped 5 bases and J dropped 6; count of bases not matched to a gene: 3. Germline lookup yields CDR1 SEHNR and CDR2 FQNEAQ (reference sequence). The CDR3 runs to 13 residues. DNA of the CDR3: TGTGCCAGCAGCAGCACTAGCGCCGGGGAGCTGTTTTTT. This gives the protein CASSSTSAGELFF.

This sequence joins TRBV28 and TRBJ2-1, with 9 bases lining up with TRBD1. Germline CDR1 MDHEN, CDR2 SYDVKM. This CDR3 has 14 amino acids. The V segment lost 6 bases and the J segment 6 bases; nucleotides outside the gene matches: 6. The CDR3 sequence is CASRGQGITNEQFF. As DNA, the CDR3 is TGTGCCAGCAGGGGACAGGGTATTACCAATGAGCAGTTCTTC. The variable domain in full, with the rest retrieved from reference TRBV28 and TRBJ2-1, is DVKVTQSSRYLVKRTGEKVFLECVQDMDHENMFWYRQDPGLGLRLIYFSYDVKMKEKGDIPEGYSVSREKKERFSLILESASTNQTSMYLCASRGQGITNEQFFGPGTRLTVL.

The chain joins TRBV28 to TRBJ2-3, with D possibly matching TRBD2 (5 bases). The CDR3 extends over 16 amino acids. Looked up from germline, CDR1 is MDHEN and CDR2 is SYDVKM. V was trimmed by 3 bases and J by 2 bases, leaving 15 bases between them. The DNA for the CDR3 is TGTGCCAGCAGTTTTAGATTGACTACCCTCACAGATACGCAGTATTTT. Its translation is CASSFRLTTLTDTQYF.

The genes are TRBV5-8 and TRBJ1-5; unclear D gene. The ends were cut back, 0 bases at V and 0 bases at J, with 10 bases in the middle. In germline, CDR1 is SGHTS, CDR2 YDEGEE. This CDR3 has 16 residues. CDR3 protein: CASSLGAYSSNQPQHF. In nucleotides, the CDR3 is TGTGCCAGCAGCTTGGGGGCCTACTCTAGCAATCAGCCCCAGCATTTT.

The chain joins TRBV4-2 to TRBJ2-7; D possibly corresponds to TRBD2 (5 bases). Trimming took off 1 base at V and 4 bases at J, with 11 bases between the two ends. The length of the CDR3 is 14 residues. The germline V gene encodes CDR1 LGHNA and CDR2 YNFKEQ. This CDR3 reads CASSQGPGGYEQYF. As DNA, the CDR3 is TGTGCCAGCAGCCAAGGACCTGGCGGGTACGAGCAGTACTTC.

This clone was seen more than once but under ten times. V usage is TRBV28 and J usage is TRBJ2-4, with 9 positions matching TRBD2. Unmatched junction bases numbered 10, after V lost 6 bases and J lost 1 base. This CDR3 comprises 17 residues. Germline lookup yields CDR1 MDHEN and CDR2 SYDVKM. The CDR3 protein is CASSPRLAAVAKNIQYF. The CDR3 DNA reads TGTGCCAGCAGCCCCAGACTAGCGGCAGTGGCCAAAAACATTCAGTACTTC.